The 16 T cell receptor beta chains in this list originate from one sample, sequenced in a study of control samples from healthy donors and cancer patients. Produced via immunoSEQ multiplex PCR; TCRdb's table is partial and in-frame only. The repertoire holds approximately 52,000 clones, with approximately 86% as singletons. Sequenced material: PBMCs. These receptors were collected from a man aged 55 to 70 with head and neck cancer.

The chain joins TRBV7-9 to TRBJ2-1; D is unclear. Germline CDR1 SEHNR, CDR2 FQNEAQ (reference sequence). The CDR3 runs to 11 residues. V shed 1 base and J shed 10 bases, with 5 bases lying between them. The CDR3 DNA sequence: TGTGCCAGCAGCTTAGTAGAAGAGCAGTTCTTC. It yields the protein CASSLVEEQFF.

The gene calls are TRBV6-2 or TRBV6-3 and TRBJ2-3; D could derive from TRBD1 or TRBD2 (6 bases each). The CDR3 totals 16 residues. Per the germline V gene, CDR1 is MNHEY and CDR2 is SVGEGT. V was trimmed by 4 bases and J by 1 base, leaving 15 bases between them. CDR3 DNA: TGTGCCAGCAGTTCAAGGTGGGGGGCCGGCACAGATACGCAGTATTTT. Encoded protein: CASSSRWGAGTDTQYF.

This clone occurred once. The gene calls are TRBV4-3 and TRBJ2-1; 11 nucleotides line up with TRBD2. Germline lookup yields CDR1 LGHNA and CDR2 YSLEER. The CDR3 runs 15 residues. V lost 0 bases and J lost 11; bases outside the gene matches: 6. CDR3 residues: CASSQEETSGNQQFF. Here the CDR3 DNA reads TGCGCCAGCAGCCAAGAAGAGACTAGCGGGAACCAGCAGTTCTTC.

The chain uses TRBV6-4 and TRBJ2-3; D not resolved. With 3 bases removed from V and 4 bases from J, the gap between germline ends came to 17 bases. Germline lookup yields CDR1 MRHNA and CDR2 SNTAGT. This CDR3 is built from 16 residues. CDR3: CASSERALTASDTQYF. The CDR3 nucleotides read TGTGCCAGCAGTGAGCGCGCCCTCACCGCCTCAGATACGCAGTATTTT.

V is TRBV30 and J is TRBJ1-6, with a possible D match to TRBD1 (6 bases). Germline V lookup: CDR1 GTSNPN, CDR2 SVGIG (reference sequence). This CDR3 contains 16 residues. With 4 bases removed from V and 9 bases from J, the gap between germline ends came to 22 bases. DNA for the CDR3: TGTGCCTGGATTTTAGCGGGTGGACAAGGGGGTTCACCCCTCCACTTT. Amino acid sequence: CAWILAGGQGGSPLHF.

The CDR3 sequence: CASSQDRWETQYF. CDR3 DNA: TGCGCCAGCAGCCAAGATAGGTGGGAGACCCAGTACTTC. The V and J genes are TRBV4-3 and TRBJ2-5; unclear D gene. Germline assignment: CDR1 LGHNA and CDR2 YSLEER. The V and J ends lost 0 bases and 5 bases respectively, with 7 bases between them. The CDR3 runs 13 residues.

This chain connects TRBV5-1 to TRBJ1-4; no reliable D call. V gave up 3 bases and J gave up 8 bases, with 14 bases separating them. The CDR3 loop spans 14 amino acids. Per germline, CDR1 SGHRS and CDR2 YFSETQ. The CDR3 DNA sequence: TGCGCCAGCAGCTCCGGGGTTCGGAGGGAAAAACTGTTTTTT. This encodes CASSSGVRREKLFF.

This chain connects TRBV28 to TRBJ2-1; the match to TRBD1 covers 8 bases. Unmatched junction bases numbered 9, after V lost 9 bases and J lost 8 bases. The CDR3 has 13 amino acids. Germline V gene sequence: CDR1 MDHEN, CDR2 SYDVKM. CDR3 sequence reads: CASTGGGSDEQFF. Written as DNA, the CDR3 is TGTGCCAGTACAGGGGGTGGGAGTGATGAGCAGTTCTTC. Filled out from reference TRBV28 and TRBJ2-1, the complete variable domain reads DVKVTQSSRYLVKRTGEKVFLECVQDMDHENMFWYRQDPGLGLRLIYFSYDVKMKEKGDIPEGYSVSREKKERFSLILESASTNQTSMYLCASTGGGSDEQFFGPGTRLTVL.

This clone is a singleton in its sample. The genes are TRBV7-2 and TRBJ2-2, with D perhaps TRBD2 (6 bases). The germline gives CDR1 SGHTA, CDR2 FQGNSA. V gave up 5 bases and J gave up 0 bases, with 16 bases separating them. The CDR3 is 17 residues long. The CDR3 sequence: CASSGSLGGSNTGELFF. CDR3 in DNA: TGTGCCAGCAGCGGAAGTTTGGGAGGTTCGAACACCGGGGAGCTGTTTTTT.

V is TRBV7-5 and J is TRBJ1-6; the D call in the table, TRBD1, was not verified against the DNA. TRBV7-5 is labeled a pseudogene. The CDR3 length is 14 residues. The CDR3 bases are TGTGCCAGAAGTACTGGACAGGATAATTCACCCCTCCACTTT. Amino acid sequence: CARSTGQDNSPLHF.

This sequence joins TRBV7-2 and TRBJ2-7; 12 nucleotides agree with TRBD2. CDR1 is SGHTA and CDR2 is FQGNSA in the germline V gene. J was trimmed by 4 bases and V by 2 bases; bases with no gene match: 0. The CDR3 loop spans 14 amino acids. CDR3 residues: CASSLTSGRYEQYF. In DNA, the CDR3 is TGTGCCAGCAGCTTAACTAGCGGGAGGTACGAGCAGTACTTC.

V is TRBV12-3 or TRBV12-4 and J is TRBJ2-4; unclear D gene. There are 12 residues in the CDR3. Between the trimmed V and J ends, which lost 2 bases and 8 bases, there was a span of 7 bases. The CDR3 reads CASSLNPDIQYF. The CDR3 DNA reads TGTGCCAGCAGTTTAAATCCAGACATTCAGTACTTC.

This chain connects TRBV19 to TRBJ2-5, with D hard to call. Trimming removed 6 bases from V and 0 bases from J, with 8 bases in between. The CDR3 sequence is 13 residues long. Germline CDR1 reads LNHDA; CDR2 reads SQIVND (reference sequence). Here the CDR3 DNA reads TGTGCCAGTAGCCCAACCGACCAAGAGACCCAGTACTTC. Translating gives CASSPTDQETQYF.

This clone was seen once. V is TRBV28 and J is TRBJ2-7; the D is unclear. Germline V gene lookup returns CDR1 MDHEN and CDR2 SYDVKM. The CDR3 is 17 amino acids. V was cut by 3 bases and J by 1 base, with 19 bases left in between. Here the CDR3 reads CASSFMIRRSSSYEQYF. The CDR3, as DNA: TGTGCCAGCAGTTTTATGATCCGCCGTAGTTCTTCCTACGAGCAGTACTTC.

J is TRBJ1-6 and V is TRBV13; D ambiguous. The CDR3 has 13 amino acids. CDR1 and CDR2 (germline): PRHDT, FYEKMQ (reference sequence). V was shortened by 3 bases and J by 4 bases, with 4 bases between the two germline ends. The CDR3 bases are TGTGCCAGCAGCTTGGCGTATAATTCACCCCTCCACTTT. Translated: CASSLAYNSPLHF.

The chain joins TRBV7-9 to TRBJ2-2; no definite D call. Germline V lookup: CDR1 SEHNR, CDR2 FQNEAQ (reference sequence). Trimming pared 3 bases from V and 8 bases from J, leaving 16 bases between. The CDR3 spans 15 residues. The CDR3 sequence is CASSFGSTVTGELFF. The CDR3 nucleotides read TGTGCCAGCAGCTTCGGGTCCACCGTCACGGGGGAGCTGTTTTTT.